These T cell receptor beta chains were read from a single sample in a study of blood T cells in healthy people across ages. TCRdb ran MiXCR on the 5' RACE reads and lists one entry per CDR3 protein. Of around 650,000 distinct CDR3 sequences in the sample, approximately 40% were seen once. The source material was blood. The receptors were gathered from a man at least 80 years old in good health. Each CDR3 is given with its conserved first and last residue. The D gene is left open where the match is weak. Size tells how often a clone was seen (once, few, many) or the class of an expanded clone, and some rows leave it out.

d_call: .
j_call: TRBJ2-5
clone_size: many
v_call: TRBV20-1
cdr3_aa: CSARDLAPVRGRNQETQYF
cdr3_nt: TGCAGTGCTAGAGACCTCGCCCCCGTAAGAGGGCGAAACCAAGAGACCCAGTACTTC

d_call: TRBD2
j_call: TRBJ2-3
clone_size: .
v_call: TRBV11-3
cdr3_aa: CASSLGTSGSSDTQYF
cdr3_nt: TGTGCCAGCAGCTTAGGGACTAGCGGGAGCTCGGATACGCAGTATTTT

d_call: TRBD1
j_call: TRBJ2-7
clone_size: few
v_call: TRBV28
cdr3_aa: CASSGTGGRVEQYF
cdr3_nt: TGTGCCAGCAGTGGGACAGGGGGCAGAGTCGAGCAGTACTTC

d_call: TRBD2
j_call: TRBJ2-7
clone_size: few
v_call: TRBV6-2/TRBV6-3
cdr3_aa: CASSTRTSATYEQYF
cdr3_nt: TGTGCCAGCAGTACCCGGACTAGCGCCACCTACGAGCAGTACTTC

d_call: TRBD2
j_call: TRBJ2-7
clone_size: .
v_call: TRBV4-2
cdr3_aa: CAGSQVGSPTPGLAGEQSYEQYF
cdr3_nt: TGTGCTGGCAGCCAAGTGGGGTCCCCCACCCCGGGACTAGCGGGAGAACAGTCCTACGAGCAGTACTTC

d_call: .
j_call: TRBJ2-7
clone_size: .
v_call: TRBV18
cdr3_aa: CARPEGYEQYF
cdr3_nt: TGTGCCAGACCAGAAGGCTACGAGCAGTACTTC

d_call: .
j_call: TRBJ2-6
clone_size: .
v_call: TRBV7-9
cdr3_aa: CASSLAPGGGRAAGANVLTF
cdr3_nt: TGTGCCAGCAGCTTAGCGCCCGGGGGCGGGAGAGCTGCTGGGGCCAACGTCCTGACTTTC

d_call: .
j_call: TRBJ1-5
clone_size: .
v_call: TRBV6-1
cdr3_aa: CASSPPGPSLGGNQPQHF
cdr3_nt: TGTGCCAGCAGCCCTCCGGGACCGAGCTTGGGGGGCAATCAGCCCCAGCATTTT

d_call: TRBD1
j_call: TRBJ1-2
clone_size: .
v_call: TRBV9
cdr3_aa: CASRQDRSGYGYTF
cdr3_nt: TGTGCCAGCAGACAGGACAGGTCCGGCTATGGCTACACCTTC

d_call: TRBD1
j_call: TRBJ2-4
clone_size: few
v_call: TRBV6-6
cdr3_aa: CASTGQGTIQYF
cdr3_nt: TGTGCCAGCACGGGACAGGGGACCATTCAGTACTTC

d_call: .
j_call: TRBJ2-5
clone_size: .
v_call: TRBV5-1
cdr3_aa: CASSTGGLETQYF
cdr3_nt: TGCGCCAGCAGCACTGGGGGGCTTGAGACCCAGTACTTC